What follows are 20 T cell receptor beta chains derived from one specimen sequenced in a study of CD4+ T cells in melanoma. Sequencing was performed with immunoSEQ multiplex PCR; in TCRdb, only in-frame clones are kept and a portion is missing. The sample lists 140,000 or so clones; roughly 91% were seen once. The receptors were sampled from a human donor with melanoma.

The rearrangement uses TRBV5-1 and TRBJ2-7, with D possibly matching TRBD2 (5 bases). The CDR3 spans 14 residues. Trimming left V 1 base short and J 1 base short, with 9 bases between. The germline V gene encodes CDR1 SGHRS and CDR2 YFSETQ. As DNA, the CDR3 is TGCGCCAGCAGCTTGTCAGCGGAATCCTACGAGCAGTACTTC. It codes for CASSLSAESYEQYF.

In its sample, this clone was seen once. The chain carries TRBV5-6 and TRBJ1-5; D unresolved. The CDR3 runs to 17 residues. Between the trimmed V and J ends, which lost 2 bases and 0 bases, there was a span of 15 bases. CDR1 SGHDT and CDR2 YYEEEE come from the germline V gene. CDR3 DNA sequence: TGTGCCAGCAGCTTCAGAGCTTCCGCCTATAGCAATCAGCCCCAGCATTTT. Amino acid sequence: CASSFRASAYSNQPQHF.

This chain connects TRBV18 to TRBJ2-3; 10 nucleotides match TRBD2. The CDR3 is 16 residues long. The J segment lost 3 bases and the V segment lost 4 bases, leaving 7 bases of the junction unmatched. From germline, CDR1 is KGHSH and CDR2 LQKENI. CDR3 nucleotides: TGTGCCAGCTCACTCATCAGCGGGGGGGTAACAGATACGCAGTATTTT. Translated: CASSLISGGVTDTQYF.

The rearrangement joins TRBV5-1 to TRBJ2-1, with D maybe TRBD1 (6 bases). The CDR3 sequence is 16 residues long. With 0 bases removed from V and 7 bases from J, the gap between germline ends came to 17 bases. Germline CDR1 and CDR2: SGHRS and YFSETQ. The CDR3 DNA reads as TGCGCCAGCAGCTTGGCGGGCAGGGGTTCGTCAAATGAGCAGTTCTTC. Translated: CASSLAGRGSSNEQFF.

The chain couples TRBV11-2 to TRBJ1-2, with 7 bases aligning to TRBD1. The ends lost 4 bases at V and 2 bases at J; junction bases unmatched: 1. CDR1 is SGHAT, CDR2 FQNNGV, per germline. The CDR3 runs 13 residues. CDR3 in amino acids: CASSSDRNYGYTF. The CDR3 region has the DNA TGTGCCAGCAGCTCGGACAGGAACTATGGCTACACCTTC.

This clone occurred once. CDR3 DNA sequence: TGTGCCAGCAGCCCGAACAGGGGGATTTCCCAAGAGACCCAGTACTTC. Protein product: CASSPNRGISQETQYF. V usage is TRBV11-2 and J usage is TRBJ2-5; 8 bases fit TRBD1. J lost 1 base, V lost 5 bases, and 9 bases had no gene match. The germline CDR1 and CDR2 sequences are SGHAT and FQNNGV. This CDR3 is built from 16 residues.

The chain employs TRBV19 and TRBJ1-1, with D tentatively TRBD1 (6 bases). The ends were cut back, 4 bases at V and 0 bases at J, with 12 bases in the middle. CDR3 length equals 15 residues. Germline assignment: CDR1 LNHDA and CDR2 SQIVND (reference sequence). DNA of the CDR3: TGTGCCAGTAGTAGGGCAGGGGTCTTGAACACTGAAGCTTTCTTT. The encoded protein is CASSRAGVLNTEAFF.

The chain links TRBV6-5 to TRBJ2-4; D is perhaps TRBD1 (6 bases). Germline assignment: CDR1 MNHEY and CDR2 SVGAGI. V was pared by 8 bases and J by 3 bases, with 14 bases between. This CDR3 region has 14 residues. CDR3 sequence (DNA): TGTGCCAGCCACGACGCACAGGGCAAAAACATTCAGTACTTC. This encodes CASHDAQGKNIQYF.

The V call is TRBV19, the J call TRBJ2-5; no reliable D call. V dropped 5 bases and J dropped 2 bases, with 3 bases sitting between them. There are 11 residues in the CDR3. Germline values: CDR1 LNHDA, CDR2 SQIVND (reference sequence). Written as DNA, the CDR3 is TGTGCCAGTAGTGCTCAAGAGACCCAGTACTTC. This gives the protein CASSAQETQYF. Full variable domain (rest looked up from reference TRBV19 and TRBJ2-5): DGGITQSPKYLFRKEGQNVTLSCEQNLNHDAMYWYRQDPGQGLRLIYYSQIVNDFQKGDIAEGYSVSREKKESFPLTVTSAQKNPTAFYLCASSAQETQYFGPGTRLLVL.

This clone came up once. The gene calls are TRBV5-1 and TRBJ2-5; D gene unclear. Germline V gene data show CDR1 as SGHRS and CDR2 as YFSETQ. This CDR3 spans 14 amino acids. Trimming took 1 base from V and 2 from J, leaving 9 bases between them. The CDR3, as DNA: TGCGCCAGCAGCTTGTGGGGAAGTCAAGAGACCCAGTACTTC. This encodes CASSLWGSQETQYF.

This chain joins TRBV15 and TRBJ2-1; the D is unclear. Germline CDR1 is LNHNV and CDR2 is YYDKDF (reference sequence). There are 15 residues in the CDR3. V was cut by 0 bases and J by 5 bases, with 11 bases left in between. CDR3 sequence (DNA): TGTGCCACCAGCAGAGATCCAAGGCAGGACAATGAGCAGTTCTTC. It yields the protein CATSRDPRQDNEQFF.

The rearrangement links TRBV7-2 to TRBJ1-4; D gene unclear. V was trimmed by 10 bases and J by 0 bases, leaving 18 bases between them. CDR1 and CDR2 from the germline V gene are SGHTA and FQGNSA. The CDR3 totals 16 residues. The DNA of the CDR3 is TGTGCCACCGCTAGCTTTGTTAACCCAACTAATGAAAAACTGTTTTTT. This codes for CATASFVNPTNEKLFF.

The chain couples TRBV4-1 to TRBJ2-7; TRBD1 matches 7 bases. The germline CDR1 and CDR2 sequences are MGHRA and YSYEKL. CDR3 length: 16 residues. J lost 2 bases, V lost 5 bases, and 12 bases had no gene match. For the CDR3, the DNA is TGCGCCAGCAGCAACTCCCGGCTCGACAGGGCCTACGAGCAGTACTTC. Translated: CASSNSRLDRAYEQYF.

V is TRBV30 and J is TRBJ1-1; maybe TRBD1 (6 bases). The ends were cut back, 1 base at V and 0 bases at J, with 9 bases in the middle. This CDR3 contains 14 residues. CDR1 and CDR2 (germline): GTSNPN, SVGIG (reference sequence). Written as DNA, the CDR3 is TGTGCCTGGAGTGCAGACAGGATGAACACTGAAGCTTTCTTT. Its translation: CAWSADRMNTEAFF.

V and J are TRBV19 and TRBJ1-1; 7 positions agree with TRBD1. V dropped 10 bases and J dropped 3; count of bases not matched to a gene: 5. Germline V gene sequence: CDR1 LNHDA, CDR2 SQIVND (reference sequence). This CDR3 contains 12 residues. CDR3 in DNA: TGTGCCACCCAGGGACAGCACACTGAAGCTTTCTTT. Encoded protein: CATQGQHTEAFF.

The chain couples TRBV7-2 to TRBJ2-4; 11 bases align to TRBD2. V dropped 1 base and J dropped 10; count of bases not matched to a gene: 6. From germline, CDR1 is SGHTA and CDR2 FQGNSA. The CDR3 totals 15 residues. In DNA form, the CDR3 reads TGTGCCAGCAGCTTAGTGGGGACTAGCGGTGGAATTCAGTACTTC. The encoded protein is CASSLVGTSGGIQYF.

The gene calls are TRBV5-1 and TRBJ1-1, with 9 bases aligning to TRBD1. Germline V gene data show CDR1 as SGHRS and CDR2 as YFSETQ. After removal of 2 bases from V and 13 bases from J, the junction contained 12 bases not matched to a gene. CDR3 length: 14 residues. DNA of the CDR3: TGCGCCAGCAGCTTTTTGTCAGGACAGGGGTTGTTTTTCTTT. Translated, it gives CASSFLSGQGLFFF. Together with reference TRBV5-1 and TRBJ1-1, the CDR3 gives the full variable domain: KAGVTQTPRYLIKTRGQQVTLSCSPISGHRSVSWYQQTPGQGLQFLFEYFSETQRNKGNFPGRFSGRQFSNSRSEMNVSTLELGDSALYLCASSFLSGQGLFFFGQGTRLTVV.

V gene TRBV6-6 combines with J gene TRBJ1-2, with 10 bases fitting TRBD1. Germline-derived CDR1 and CDR2 are MNHNY and SVGAGI (reference sequence). Trimming removed 5 bases from V and 6 bases from J; junction bases left unmatched: 6. This CDR3 contains 14 residues. The CDR3 bases are TGTGCCAGCAGTACGGAGACAGGGGGCAATGGCTACACCTTC. Residues: CASSTETGGNGYTF.

The V gene is TRBV6-4, the J gene TRBJ1-1; D possibly corresponds to TRBD1 (5 bases). This CDR3 comprises 15 residues. The germline V gene has CDR1 MRHNA and CDR2 SNTAGT. Between the trimmed V and J ends, which lost 0 bases and 2 bases, there was a span of 10 bases. The CDR3 region has the DNA TGTGCCAGCAGTGACTCCTCCGGGGGAAACACTGAAGCTTTCTTT. Translating it yields CASSDSSGGNTEAFF.

The J gene is TRBJ2-1, the V gene TRBV19; 10 positions match TRBD2. Per the germline V gene, CDR1 is LNHDA and CDR2 is SQIVND (reference sequence). Losses at the gene ends were 9 bases for V and 10 bases for J; bases not matched to a gene: 12. The CDR3 sequence is 14 residues long. This chain's CDR3 is CASTRASGGQEQFF. CDR3 DNA: TGTGCCAGCACGCGGGCTAGCGGGGGTCAAGAGCAGTTCTTC.